The T cell receptor beta chain described here comes from a study of shared clonotypes between healthy human individuals. Regarding the study as a whole: Against clonotypes common to all four donors, non-shared ones had lower generation probabilities.

The repertoire was sequenced with immunoSEQ multiplex PCR; TCRdb's copy has only in-frame clones and lacks some. The sample contains more than 1.2 million clones, approximately 98.5% of which appear only once. There were no recent acute infections or vaccinations among the donors, who were healthy HIV-negative adults. This clone occurred once. The antigen is unknown. Sequencing input: naive CD4+ T cells sorted from blood. As to subset: CD45RA+ positively selected. The sequence derives from a man aged 25 to 40 in good health.

The CDR3 loop reads CASSPLAGAGDTQYF. CDR3 bases: TGTGCCAGCTCACCGCTAGCGGGAGCAGGGGATACGCAGTATTTT. The V gene is TRBV18, the J gene TRBJ2-3, with 10 bases fitting TRBD2. The CDR3 is 15 amino acids. Germline values: CDR1 KGHSH, CDR2 LQKENI. J was trimmed by 6 bases and V by 3 bases; bases with no gene match: 6.